The source of this T cell receptor (beta chain) is a study of cytomegalovirus exposure and HLA in healthy donors. Across the study: The same platform used for the approximately 670 first-cohort repertoires was also used for the 95 to 150 validation repertoires, as a later analysis reported.

Some clones are missing from TCRdb's copy, which holds only in-frame ones; the method was immunoSEQ multiplex PCR. The table records some 130,000 clones, about 95% of them present only once. An approximately 130-subject validation cohort, separate from the approximately 670-subject first cohort, supplied the donors. The CDR3 spans 15 residues. The trim removed 3 bases at V and 2 bases at J, leaving 4 bases unmatched. Germline V gene data show CDR1 as MNHNS and CDR2 as SASEGT. This chain connects TRBV6-1 to TRBJ2-1; 7 bases line up with TRBD1. Sequenced sample: PBMCs. The receptor was derived from a man younger than 30 in good health and CMV-seropositive. In DNA, the CDR3 is TGTGCCAGCAGTGACCGACAGGGAGCCTACAATGAGCAGTTCTTC. Its protein is CASSDRQGAYNEQFF.